These 14 T cell receptor beta chains originate from one sample sequenced in a study of cytomegalovirus exposure and HLA in healthy donors listed by TCRdb under 2017. Library preparation employed the immunoSEQ multiplex PCR assay. For the multiplex PCR, a mixture combining 60 forward primers for TCR Vbeta segments and 13 reverse primers for TCR Jbeta segments was used. TCRdb took over this immuneACCESS table, retaining in-frame rearrangements with V and J assigned. Such tables are incomplete; in checked studies, under half of the missing clones stem from an unresolved V gene, and the remainder is unexplained. Present in this sample are about 160,000 clones, around 86% of which were seen just once. 4.1% of the sample is in the top ten clones. Specimen: PBMCs. Receptors were obtained from a man aged 45 to 65 in good health and CMV-seropositive.

The V call is TRBV5-4, the J call TRBJ2-5; TRBD1 is a possible D gene (6 bases). The V gene's germline CDR1 is SGHNT and CDR2 YYREEE (reference sequence). This CDR3 region has 13 residues. Deletions cut 0 bases from V and 9 bases from J, with 12 bases between. The CDR3 DNA reads as TGTGCCAGCAGCTTGGAACAGGGAAGGTCCCAGTACTTC. It yields the protein CASSLEQGRSQYF.

The CDR3: CASSLAGGSNQPQHF. As DNA, the CDR3 is TGTGCCAGCAGTTTGGCCGGGGGGAGCAATCAGCCCCAGCATTTT. The J gene is TRBJ1-5, the V gene TRBV28; D perhaps matches TRBD1 (5 bases). The CDR3 sequence is 15 residues long. CDR1 MDHEN and CDR2 SYDVKM come from the germline V gene. V was cut by 3 bases and J by 1 base, with 10 bases left in between.

This chain joins TRBV7-3 and TRBJ2-3, with 13 positions matching TRBD2. Germline V lookup: CDR1 SGHTA, CDR2 FQGTGA. The CDR3 is 18 residues long. V shed 6 bases and J 6 bases; nucleotides not matched to a gene: 15. CDR3 loop: CASSPGLAGVRHLDTQYF. The CDR3, as DNA: TGTGCCAGCAGTCCCGGACTAGCGGGGGTACGTCACCTGGATACGCAGTATTTT.

The J gene is TRBJ2-1, the V gene TRBV5-1; D is ambiguous. CDR1 is SGHRS and CDR2 is YFSETQ in the germline V gene. This CDR3 has 12 residues. V was shortened by 0 bases and J by 9 bases, with 7 bases between the two germline ends. The CDR3 nucleotides are TGCGCCAGCAGCTTGGGGTTGAGTGAGCAGTTCTTC. Its translation: CASSLGLSEQFF. The whole variable domain, remainder taken from reference TRBV5-1 and TRBJ2-1, is KAGVTQTPRYLIKTRGQQVTLSCSPISGHRSVSWYQQTPGQGLQFLFEYFSETQRNKGNFPGRFSGRQFSNSRSEMNVSTLELGDSALYLCASSLGLSEQFFGPGTRLTVL.

V usage is TRBV27 and J usage is TRBJ2-1; D perhaps matches TRBD1 (6 bases). The CDR3 is 11 amino acids. The V end lost 2 bases, the J end lost 10 bases, and 6 bases lay between the germline ends. Germline V lookup: CDR1 MNHEY, CDR2 SMNVEV (reference sequence). The CDR3 DNA reads TGTGCCAGCAGTTTAACAGGGGAGCAGTTCTTC. This encodes CASSLTGEQFF.

This clone is a singleton in its sample. This sequence joins TRBV11-2 and TRBJ2-3; 15 nucleotides line up with TRBD2. There are 19 residues in the CDR3. The germline V gene encodes CDR1 SGHAT and CDR2 FQNNGV. V lost 2 bases and J lost 2; bases outside the gene matches: 8. CDR3 sequence (DNA): TGTGCCAGCAGCTTAAGCCCGGGACTAGCGGGGGGACCCACAGATACGCAGTATTTT. This encodes CASSLSPGLAGGPTDTQYF.

The chain links TRBV27 to TRBJ1-6; 10 positions match TRBD1. V lost 5 bases, J lost 17 bases, and 12 bases stayed unmatched. Looked up from germline, CDR1 is MNHEY and CDR2 is SMNVEV (reference sequence). This CDR3 comprises 14 residues. Here the CDR3 DNA reads TGTGCCAGCAGTGGATCCGGGACAGGGGTAATGGTCCACTTT. This translates into CASSGSGTGVMVHF.

CDR3 coding DNA: TGTGCCAGCAGCGAGGGGGGGGACGGCTACGAGCAGTACTTC. This codes for CASSEGGDGYEQYF. J is TRBJ2-7 and V is TRBV9; D perhaps matches TRBD2 (7 bases). Germline V gene data show CDR1 as SGDLS and CDR2 as YYNGEE. The CDR3 loop spans 14 amino acids. Trimming took off 3 bases at V and 3 bases at J, with 13 bases between the two ends. Full variable domain (rest looked up from reference TRBV9 and TRBJ2-7): DSGVTQTPKHLITATGQRVTLRCSPRSGDLSVYWYQQSLDQGLQFLIQYYNGEERAKGNILERFSAQQFPDLHSELNLSSLELGDSALYFCASSEGGDGYEQYFGPGTRLTVT.

The chain joins TRBV4-2 to TRBJ2-7; 13 positions match TRBD2. Germline trimming cut 5 bases from V and 2 bases from J; bases unmatched to any gene: 9. This CDR3 is 17 amino acids long. Germline lookup yields CDR1 LGHNA and CDR2 YNFKEQ. The chain's CDR3 is CASSVTTSGGTPYEQYF. CDR3 sequence (DNA): TGTGCCAGCAGCGTCACGACTAGCGGGGGGACTCCCTACGAGCAGTACTTC.

The rearrangement joins TRBV28 to TRBJ1-2; tentative D call: TRBD1 (5 bases). The CDR3 spans 16 residues. The V end was cut by 5 bases, the J end by 8 bases, with 24 bases between. Germline loops: CDR1 MDHEN, CDR2 SYDVKM. As DNA, the CDR3 is TGTGCCAGCAGTCCCCGTTTAGGAAGGGCAGGGATCGGCTACACCTTC. It translates to CASSPRLGRAGIGYTF.

This sequence joins TRBV7-3 and TRBJ2-1; 12 nucleotides match TRBD2. The germline gives CDR1 SGHTA, CDR2 FQGTGA. V lost 6 bases to trimming and J lost 4 bases; unmatched junction nucleotides: 10. This CDR3 comprises 17 residues. The CDR3: CASRLAGGMGPYNEQFF. DNA for the CDR3: TGTGCCAGCAGACTAGCGGGGGGAATGGGACCATACAATGAGCAGTTCTTC.

The chain employs TRBV5-1 and TRBJ2-5; D perhaps matches TRBD2 (5 bases). Per germline, CDR1 SGHRS and CDR2 YFSETQ. V dropped 7 bases and J dropped 2 bases, with 12 bases sitting between them. The CDR3 totals 13 residues. This CDR3 reads CASGSDIQETQYF. The CDR3 nucleotides are TGCGCCAGCGGGAGCGACATACAAGAGACCCAGTACTTC.

This clone has only a few counts. The chain joins TRBV27 to TRBJ2-7; D is possibly TRBD2 (5 bases). In germline, CDR1 is MNHEY, CDR2 SMNVEV (reference sequence). The V gene lost 2 bases and the J gene lost 6 bases, with 8 bases spanning the gap. This CDR3 has 12 residues. The CDR3 protein is CASSLIGGEQYF. Here the CDR3 DNA reads TGTGCCAGCAGTTTAATAGGAGGCGAGCAGTACTTC.

The rearrangement links TRBV9 to TRBJ2-7, with D perhaps TRBD2 (5 bases). Germline V gene lookup returns CDR1 SGDLS and CDR2 YYNGEE. The CDR3 runs 13 residues. V dropped 5 bases and J dropped 6 bases, with 15 bases sitting between them. The CDR3 DNA sequence: TGTGCCAGCAGTCCTCGTCTAAGCGGCGAGCAGTACTTC. Protein: CASSPRLSGEQYF.